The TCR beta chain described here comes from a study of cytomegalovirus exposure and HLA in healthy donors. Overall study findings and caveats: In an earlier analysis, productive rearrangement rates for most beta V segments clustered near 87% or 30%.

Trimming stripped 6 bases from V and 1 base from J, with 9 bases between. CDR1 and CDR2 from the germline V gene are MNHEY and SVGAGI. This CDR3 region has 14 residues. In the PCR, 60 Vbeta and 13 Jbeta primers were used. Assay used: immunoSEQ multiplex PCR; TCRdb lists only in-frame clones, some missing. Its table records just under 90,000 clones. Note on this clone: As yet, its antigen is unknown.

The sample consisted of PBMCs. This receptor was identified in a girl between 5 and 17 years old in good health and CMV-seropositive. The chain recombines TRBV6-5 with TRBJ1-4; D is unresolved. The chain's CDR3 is CASSTEGTNEKLFF. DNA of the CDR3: TGTGCCAGCAGCACAGAGGGAACTAATGAAAAACTGTTTTTT.